Given below is one T cell receptor beta chain in context. The sample comes from a study of blood T cell repertoires in COVID-19. The wider study: Researchers got acute and convalescent COVID-19 samples from the United States, Italy and Spain. Sources were T cells, B-cell-depleted T cells, or PBMCs; the material itself was cDNA or gDNA.

Methods used by the authors: Using reference gene primer amplification, nucleated cell counts were estimated. Produced via immunoSEQ multiplex PCR; TCRdb's table is partial and in-frame only. The DNA gave D and trimming, while V, J and clone size come from that table. The data show 200,000 to 250,000 clones, 92% seen once. A Seattle source enrolled patients during active infection and followed them longitudinally. CDR3 length equals 12 residues. V was shortened by 4 bases and J by 12 bases, with 13 bases between the two germline ends. The V gene's germline CDR1 is MNHEY and CDR2 SVGEGT. The chain is built from TRBV6-2 or TRBV6-3 and TRBJ2-1; TRBD1 is a possible D gene (5 bases). What was sequenced was peripheral blood. This TCR came from a man in his 60s with COVID-19, enrolled during active disease. CDR3 sequence (DNA): TGTGCCAGCAGTTCTCAGGGTGTGGGGCAGTTCTTC. It encodes CASSSQGVGQFF.